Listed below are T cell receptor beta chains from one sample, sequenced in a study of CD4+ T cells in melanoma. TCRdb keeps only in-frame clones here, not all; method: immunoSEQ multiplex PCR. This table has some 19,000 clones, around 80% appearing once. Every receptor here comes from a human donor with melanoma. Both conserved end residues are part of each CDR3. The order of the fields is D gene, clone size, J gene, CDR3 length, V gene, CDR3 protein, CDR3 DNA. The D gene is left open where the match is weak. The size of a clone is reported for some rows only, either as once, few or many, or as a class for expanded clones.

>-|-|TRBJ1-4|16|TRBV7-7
CASSLIPGSTNEKLFF
TGTGCTAGCAGCTTAATTCCGGGTTCCACTAATGAAAAACTGTTTTTT
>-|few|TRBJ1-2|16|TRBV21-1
CASSTSRQPPPYGYTF
TGTGCCAGCAGCACCTCTAGACAGCCCCCTCCCTATGGCTACACCTTC
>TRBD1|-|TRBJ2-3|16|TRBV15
CATSRERTGAINTQYF
TGTGCCACCAGCAGAGAAAGGACAGGGGCAATCAATACGCAGTATTTT
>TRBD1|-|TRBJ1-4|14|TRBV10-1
CASRRQGENEKLFF
TGCGCCAGCAGGAGACAGGGCGAGAATGAAAAACTGTTTTTT
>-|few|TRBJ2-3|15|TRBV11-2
CASSLVVRSTDTQYF
TGTGCCAGCAGCTTAGTTGTGCGGAGCACAGATACGCAGTATTTT
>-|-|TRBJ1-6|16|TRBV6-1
CASSELRGSYNSPLHF
TGTGCCAGCAGTGAGCTTAGGGGCTCCTATAATTCACCCCTCCACTTT
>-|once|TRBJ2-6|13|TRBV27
CASRYSGANVLTF
TGTGCCAGCAGATACTCTGGGGCCAACGTCCTGACTTTC
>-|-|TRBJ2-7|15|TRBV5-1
CASSLGASVSYEQYF
TGCGCCAGCAGCTTGGGGGCTAGCGTTTCCTACGAGCAGTACTTC
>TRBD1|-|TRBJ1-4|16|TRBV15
CATSRGTGTGKEKLFF
TGTGCCACCAGCAGGGGGACCGGGACAGGGAAGGAAAAACTGTTTTTT
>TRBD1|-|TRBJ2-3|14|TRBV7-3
CASSSSTGADTQYF
TGTGCCAGCAGCTCCTCGACAGGGGCAGATACGCAGTATTTT
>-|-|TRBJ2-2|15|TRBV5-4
CASRWAKGDTGEMFF
TGTGCCAGCAGGTGGGCCAAGGGTGACACCGGGGAGATGTTTTTT
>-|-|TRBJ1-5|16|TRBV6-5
CASSYSIVSSNQPQHF
TGTGCCAGCAGTTACTCGATCGTCTCTAGCAATCAGCCCCAGCATTTT
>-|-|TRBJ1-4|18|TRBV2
CASSGTASKRVTNEKLFF
TGTGCCAGCAGTGGGACAGCTTCTAAACGGGTGACTAATGAAAAACTGTTTTTT
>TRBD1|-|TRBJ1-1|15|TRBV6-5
CASSRDRGGDTEAFF
TGTGCCAGCAGCCGAGACAGGGGAGGGGACACTGAAGCTTTCTTT
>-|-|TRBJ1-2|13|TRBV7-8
CASSSGDGYGYTF
TGTGCCAGCAGCTCAGGAGATGGATATGGCTACACCTTC